This TCR beta chain came from a study of STAT5B mutations in CD4+ large granular lymphocyte leukemia. The assay was run at survey level. TCRdb's copy holds only in-frame clones and misses some; the assay was immunoSEQ multiplex PCR. Among around 43,000 clones listed, about 86% were seen once. Per the germline V gene, CDR1 is SGHDT and CDR2 is YYEEEE. The CDR3 is 14 residues long. V lost 9 bases and J lost 3; bases outside the gene matches: 9. This clone was detected only once. The antigen is undetermined. Findings and limits, study-wide: Patient CD4-sorted repertoires looked more clonal than healthy CD4+ repertoires, even without putative leukemic clones.

The specimen sequenced was CD4+ T cells from blood buffy coats. This chain uses TRBV5-6 with TRBJ2-1; TRBD2 matches 7 bases. The TCR originated in a human donor in good health. The CDR3 sequence is CATRNWGGYNEQFF. CDR3 sequence (DNA): TGTGCCACCCGAAATTGGGGGGGCTACAATGAGCAGTTCTTC.